The next 28 T cell receptor beta chains were all read from a single sample in a study of T-cell reconstitution after alpha-beta-depleted transplantation in children. It was with unique molecular identifiers that the TCRbeta library was prepared. TCRdb reprocessed the PCR reads via MiXCR and lists one record per CDR3 protein. The repertoire holds over 150,000 distinct CDR3 sequences, 6.6% seen once, with roughly 6% in the top ten. The sequencing here drew on PBMCs, taken before TCRalphabeta/CD19-depleted stem cell transplant. The source is a boy aged 2 to 9 with acute lymphoblastic leukemia, due to receive a stem cell transplant.

This clonotype was seen at least ten times. The chain has TRBV2 and TRBJ2-7; 7 positions agree with TRBD1. CDR3 length: 15 amino acids. V lost 7 bases, J lost 0 bases, and 9 bases stayed unmatched. Germline V gives CDR1 SNHLY, CDR2 FYNNEI. The CDR3 loop is CASKVGAGGSYEQYF. CDR3 coding DNA: TGTGCCAGCAAGGTTGGGGCAGGGGGCTCCTACGAGCAGTACTTC.

This clonotype has a handful of counts. DNA for the CDR3: TGTGCCAGCAGTATAGTATCCGGACAGGGATTATACAATGAGCAGTTCTTC. It specifies CASSIVSGQGLYNEQFF. The chain uses TRBV6-2 or TRBV6-3 and TRBJ2-1; 8 nucleotides agree with TRBD1. The V segment lost 5 bases and the J segment 4 bases; nucleotides outside the gene matches: 13. Germline assignment: CDR1 MNHEY and CDR2 SVGEGT. The CDR3 sequence is 17 residues long.

This clonotype was seen many times. This chain links TRBV20-1 with TRBJ2-7, with TRBD1 identical over 9 bases. This CDR3 region has 13 residues. Germline lookup yields CDR1 DFQATT and CDR2 SNEGSKA (reference sequence). After removal of 5 bases from V and 6 bases from J, the junction contained 8 bases not matched to a gene. The CDR3 nucleotides read TGCAGTGCTCCCCGGGACAGGGCTGGCGAGCAGTACTTC. Translation: CSAPRDRAGEQYF.

This clonotype is labeled medium-sized. This chain uses TRBV3-2 with TRBJ2-6; the table's D call of TRBD1 was not tested on the DNA. TRBV3-2 is classified as a pseudogene. This CDR3 spans 20 amino acids. The CDR3 is CASSQVGGQGLSPGANVLTF. The CDR3 DNA reads TGTGCCAGCAGCCAAGTGGGGGGACAGGGGTTATCGCCTGGGGCCAACGTCCTGACTTTC.

This clonotype was observed many times. CDR3 sequence (DNA): TGCAGCGTTCGAGCAACTAATGAAAAACTGTTTTTT. Translating it yields CSVRATNEKLFF. This chain connects TRBV29-1 to TRBJ1-4; D is uncertain. The V gene's germline CDR1 is SQVTM and CDR2 ANQGSEA. This CDR3 has 12 amino acids. The V end was cut by 5 bases, the J end by 0 bases, with 4 bases between.

The rearrangement links TRBV27 to TRBJ2-5; no clear D gene. V gave up 2 bases and J gave up 4 bases, with 11 bases separating them. From germline, CDR1 is MNHEY and CDR2 SMNVEV (reference sequence). The CDR3 is 14 amino acids. The CDR3 bases are TGTGCCAGCAGTTTAGCTCTGGGTCTAGAGACCCAGTACTTC. Translation gives CASSLALGLETQYF.

V gene TRBV20-1 combines with J gene TRBJ1-5, with D perhaps TRBD1 (6 bases). The germline V gene has CDR1 DFQATT and CDR2 SNEGSKA (reference sequence). V was cut by 6 bases and J by 3 bases, with 15 bases left in between. The CDR3 runs to 14 residues. The CDR3: CSADDRTFNQPQHF. The CDR3, as DNA: TGCAGTGCCGACGACAGGACTTTCAATCAGCCCCAGCATTTT.

This clonotype was recorded many times. The chain is built from TRBV18 and TRBJ1-1; TRBD1 agrees at 7 bases. The CDR3 consists of 16 residues. With 4 bases clipped from V and 0 bases from J, the junction kept 8 bases outside the gene matches. Germline loops: CDR1 KGHSH, CDR2 LQKENI. The CDR3 DNA is TGTGCCAGCTCACGACAGGGATTGAGGATGAACACTGAAGCTTTCTTT. Its translation is CASSRQGLRMNTEAFF.

V is TRBV14 and J is TRBJ2-7, with TRBD1 matching 8 bases. CDR1 and CDR2 (germline): SGHDN, FVKESK. The CDR3 runs to 15 residues. After removal of 0 bases from V and 3 bases from J, the junction contained 4 bases not matched to a gene. The CDR3 reads CASSQDYRGNYEQYF. CDR3 DNA: TGTGCCAGCAGCCAAGACTACAGGGGGAACTACGAGCAGTACTTC.

This clonotype was seen at least ten times. The rearrangement joins TRBV10-3 to TRBJ2-2, with 9 bases matching TRBD1. This CDR3 region has 16 residues. V was pared by 4 bases and J by 0 bases, with 3 bases of the junction left unmatched. Germline CDR1 reads ENHRY; CDR2 reads SYGVKD. The CDR3 spells CAISGRQGANTGELFF. The CDR3, as DNA: TGTGCCATCAGTGGGAGACAGGGGGCGAACACCGGGGAGCTGTTTTTT.

Of note for this clonotype: It may be a read error: a sequence one base away is much more abundant. The rearrangement uses TRBV12-3 or TRBV12-4 and TRBJ1-1; D gene ambiguous. The CDR3 runs 13 residues. V gave up 7 bases and J gave up 7 bases, with 16 bases separating them. CDR3 bases: TGTGCCAGCAATCATGGACCGGGTGGTGAAGCTTTCTTT. Protein sequence: CASNHGPGGEAFF.

This clonotype has at least ten counts. J is TRBJ2-2 and V is TRBV29-1, with D possibly TRBD2 on 6 matching bases. CDR1 is SQVTM and CDR2 is ANQGSEA in the germline V gene. The V end was cut by 5 bases, the J end by 2 bases, with 12 bases between. CDR3 size: 14 residues. In nucleotides, the CDR3 is TGCAGCGTTCCCATAGCGGCTAACACCGGGGAGCTGTTTTTT. Amino acid sequence: CSVPIAANTGELFF.

This clonotype has more than one count but fewer than ten. The rearrangement joins TRBV3-1 to TRBJ1-6, with D perhaps matching TRBD1 (5 bases). The CDR3 runs to 15 residues. The V gene's germline CDR1 is LGHDT and CDR2 YNNKEL (reference sequence). V was clipped by 0 bases and J by 9 bases, with 12 bases between them. The CDR3 nucleotides are TGTGCCAGCAGCCAAGAGATGGGGCAGGGTTCACCCCTCCACTTT. It translates to CASSQEMGQGSPLHF. The whole variable domain, filled in from reference TRBV3-1 and TRBJ1-6, reads DTAVSQTPKYLVTQMGNDKSIKCEQNLGHDTMYWYKQDSKKFLKIMFSYNNKELIINETVPNRFSPKSPDKAHLNLHINSLELGDSAVYFCASSQEMGQGSPLHFGNGTRLTVT.

The chain combines TRBV12-3 or TRBV12-4 with TRBJ1-2, with 7 bases matching TRBD1. This CDR3 contains 14 residues. V shed 6 bases and J 3 bases; nucleotides not matched to a gene: 7. The CDR3 protein is CASRPGTADYGYTF. In DNA, the CDR3 is TGTGCCAGCAGGCCCGGGACAGCGGACTATGGCTACACCTTC.

This clonotype has at least ten counts. The chain recombines TRBV20-1 with TRBJ2-3; 9 positions agree with TRBD2. Germline V gene lookup returns CDR1 DFQATT and CDR2 SNEGSKA (reference sequence). The V segment lost 0 bases and the J segment 5 bases; nucleotides outside the gene matches: 9. The CDR3 sequence is 16 residues long. CDR3 sequence (DNA): TGCAGTGCTAGAGAGACAGGGCGGGGGGGCGTAGATACGCAGTATTTT. Protein product: CSARETGRGGVDTQYF.

About this clonotype: The junction and the germline gene differ at one end; a read error may be behind it. This chain uses TRBV7-6 with TRBJ1-6; D is unresolved. This CDR3 has 16 amino acids. The V gene's germline CDR1 is SGHVS and CDR2 FNYEAQ. The CDR3 DNA reads TGTGACAGCAGCTTAGAGAAGGGCTTCTATAATTCACCCCTCCACTTT. The encoded protein is CDSSLEKGFYNSPLHF.

This clonotype has a count of ten or more. The V and J genes are TRBV29-1 and TRBJ2-1; perhaps TRBD2 as D (7 bases). CDR3 length: 15 residues. V lost 7 bases to trimming and J lost 4 bases, with 20 bases between them. CDR1 is SQVTM and CDR2 is ANQGSEA in the germline V gene. CDR3 loop: CSARTDGGAYNEQFF. The DNA for the CDR3 is TGCAGCGCCCGAACCGATGGGGGGGCTTACAATGAGCAGTTCTTC.

There are many counts of this clonotype. The rearrangement joins TRBV20-1 to TRBJ1-2; 9 bases fit TRBD1. This CDR3 has 15 residues. V was clipped by 4 bases and J by 0 bases; unmatched bases: 6. Germline loops: CDR1 DFQATT, CDR2 SNEGSKA (reference sequence). In nucleotides, the CDR3 is TGCAGTGCTAACCCCGGGACAGGGCCTAACTATGGCTACACCTTC. This translates into CSANPGTGPNYGYTF.

This clonotype was recorded at least ten times. This sequence joins TRBV6-5 and TRBJ1-3; 8 positions agree with TRBD1. Germline CDR1 reads MNHEY; CDR2 reads SVGAGI. The CDR3 covers 16 residues. After removal of 7 bases from V and 3 bases from J, the junction contained 11 bases not matched to a gene. The CDR3 DNA reads TGTGCCAGCAAGGGACTGGAGGACAGGGATGGAAACACCATATATTTT. It codes for CASKGLEDRDGNTIYF.

This clonotype was recorded a few times. The chain is built from TRBV7-8 and TRBJ1-5; D unresolved. The V end was cut by 5 bases, the J end by 4 bases, with 15 bases between. The germline V gene has CDR1 SGHVS and CDR2 FQNEAQ. The length of the CDR3 is 15 residues. The CDR3 sequence is CASSRIRGGNQPQHF. The CDR3 coding sequence is TGTGCCAGCAGCCGAATACGGGGTGGGAATCAGCCCCAGCATTTT.

This clonotype was seen many times. The V gene is TRBV29-1, the J gene TRBJ2-3; D is uncertain. V lost 4 bases to trimming and J lost 2 bases, with 4 bases between them. Germline assignment: CDR1 SQVTM and CDR2 ANQGSEA. This CDR3 is built from 11 residues. CDR3 sequence: CSVVPTDTQYF. CDR3 DNA sequence: TGCAGCGTTGTCCCCACAGATACGCAGTATTTT.

This clonotype was recorded many times. The CDR3 loop is CASSPLTGNTEAFF. Written as DNA, the CDR3 is TGTGCCAGCAGCCCCTTGACAGGGAACACTGAAGCTTTCTTT. This chain joins TRBV7-6 and TRBJ1-1, with a possible D match to TRBD1 (6 bases). The CDR3 contains 14 residues. Germline V gene sequence: CDR1 SGHVS, CDR2 FNYEAQ. Trimming took 5 bases from V and 1 from J, leaving 11 bases between them.

This clonotype was recorded many times. V and J are TRBV20-1 and TRBJ2-7; D is ambiguous. V lost 0 bases and J lost 2, with 11 bases in between. Germline values: CDR1 DFQATT, CDR2 SNEGSKA (reference sequence). The CDR3 length is 14 residues. The CDR3 loop is CSARDRARTYEQYF. As DNA, the CDR3 is TGCAGTGCTAGAGACAGAGCCCGTACCTACGAGCAGTACTTC.

This clonotype was counted ten times or more. The gene calls are TRBV5-1 and TRBJ2-5, with D uncertain. Trimming pared 0 bases from V and 5 bases from J, leaving 11 bases between. The germline V gene has CDR1 SGHRS and CDR2 YFSETQ. This CDR3 has 14 amino acids. The chain's CDR3 is CASSLEVLGETQYF. The DNA of the CDR3 is TGCGCCAGCAGCTTGGAGGTACTCGGGGAGACCCAGTACTTC.

This clonotype was picked up many times. This rearrangement joins TRBV20-1 to TRBJ1-1, with no clear D. V shed 3 bases and J shed 1 base, with 18 bases lying between them. Germline values: CDR1 DFQATT, CDR2 SNEGSKA (reference sequence). The CDR3 is made up of 16 amino acids. The CDR3 is CSASPTLVVGNTEAFF. The DNA of the CDR3 is TGCAGTGCTAGTCCCACTTTGGTAGTAGGGAACACTGAAGCTTTCTTT.

Comments on this clonotype: This clone may be a read error of a much larger clone one base away. The genes are TRBV28 and TRBJ1-1; D remains ambiguous. V was clipped by 9 bases and J by 3 bases, with 8 bases between them. CDR1 and CDR2 (germline): MDHEN, SYDVKM. CDR3 size: 11 residues. The CDR3 region has the DNA TGTGCCAGTTGCCGGGACACTGAAGCTTTCTTT. This gives the protein CASCRDTEAFF.

Only a few counts were recorded for this clonotype. CDR3: CAWSTGQIATNEKLFF. In DNA, the CDR3 is TGTGCCTGGAGCACCGGACAGATTGCAACTAATGAAAAACTGTTTTTT. The rearrangement joins TRBV30 to TRBJ1-4; a possible D gene is TRBD1 (6 bases). Germline V gives CDR1 GTSNPN, CDR2 SVGIG (reference sequence). This CDR3 contains 16 residues. With 3 bases removed from V and 0 bases from J, the gap between germline ends came to 14 bases.

At least ten counts were recorded for this clonotype. The chain employs TRBV28 and TRBJ2-1, with a possible D match to TRBD1 (6 bases). The V end was cut by 2 bases, the J end by 8 bases, with 13 bases between. The length of the CDR3 is 14 residues. Germline V CDR1 and CDR2: MDHEN, SYDVKM. The CDR3 region is CASSLRGGRDEQFF. CDR3 nucleotides: TGTGCCAGCAGTTTACGTGGGGGCAGGGATGAGCAGTTCTTC.